This T cell receptor beta chain was found in a study of cytomegalovirus exposure and HLA in healthy donors. Regarding the study as a whole: A later analysis, which compared TCR beta chains of equal frequency, found the HLA-associated ones more clonally expanded.

Of note for this clone: Its specificity is unknown.

Both 60 Vbeta primers and 13 Jbeta primers went into the PCR. Sequencing was performed with immunoSEQ multiplex PCR; in TCRdb, only in-frame clones are kept and a portion is missing. Here the sample spans about 81,000 clones, about nine tenths being singletons. The sample was PBMCs. This sequence was found in a young man in good health and CMV-seronegative.

Here the CDR3 reads CASSRPGGTYEQYF. The CDR3 DNA reads as TGCGCCAGCAGCCGCCCTGGAGGGACCTACGAGCAGTACTTC. The chain combines TRBV4-1 with TRBJ2-7; D is perhaps TRBD2 (6 bases). V was cut by 4 bases and J by 2 bases, with 12 bases left in between. Germline loops: CDR1 MGHRA, CDR2 YSYEKL. This CDR3 is 14 amino acids long.